What follows describes a single T cell receptor beta chain. Its matching antigen is unknown. These data belong to a study of OX40 agonist ivuxolimab in advanced cancers. In the study overall: Six ivuxolimab dose levels, 0.01 to 10 mg/kg, were given intravenously every 2 weeks.

Trimming took 0 bases from V and 2 from J; bases not matched to a gene: 5. Germline V gene data show CDR1 as SGHRS and CDR2 as YFSETQ. The CDR3 consists of 18 residues. General study points: Dosing at 0.1 to 3.0 mg/kg was accompanied by clonal expansion of CD4+ and CD8+ blood T cells by week 6.

Data came from immunoSEQ multiplex PCR; TCRdb stores just in-frame clones and leaves some out. Among under 20,000 clones listed, around four fifths were seen once. Sequenced material: CD4+ or CD8+ T cells sorted from blood, taken in a trial of the OX40 agonist ivuxolimab. The rearrangement joins TRBV5-1 to TRBJ2-6; TRBD1 agrees at 10 bases. The receptor was isolated from an adult with an advanced solid tumor such as melanoma, head and neck, liver or kidney cancer. CDR3 DNA: TGCGCCAGCAGCTTGGAGGGGACAGGGGTCGCTGGGGCCAACGTCCTGACTTTC. Translation gives CASSLEGTGVAGANVLTF.